The clone carrying this T cell receptor beta chain appeared a single time. Its target is unknown. This sample is part of a study of cytomegalovirus exposure and HLA in healthy donors. Whole-study results and caveats: It emerged from a later analysis that several of the most significant clusters appeared to be linked to common viral pathogens. A few chains linked to CMV were shown in vitro to be specific for CMV antigens.

Germline values: CDR1 SGHDT, CDR2 YYEEEE. The CDR3 spans 13 residues. V was pared by 4 bases and J by 4 bases, with 11 bases between. With 60 Vbeta and 13 Jbeta primers, the PCR was carried out. TCRdb's copy holds only in-frame clones and misses some; the assay was immunoSEQ multiplex PCR. The data show approximately 300,000 clones, almost 85% seen once. The rearrangement links TRBV5-6 to TRBJ1-1, with D tentatively TRBD1 (6 bases). The source is a woman in her thirties or forties in good health and CMV-seropositive. Material: PBMCs. As DNA, the CDR3 is TGTGCCAGCAGCCACAGGGAGGGCACTGAAGCTTTCTTT. Protein product: CASSHREGTEAFF. Complete variable domain (other parts from reference TRBV5-6 and TRBJ1-1): DAGVTQSPTHLIKTRGQQVTLRCSPKSGHDTVSWYQQALGQGPQFIFQYYEEEERQRGNFPDRFSGHQFPNYSSELNVNALLLGDSALYLCASSHREGTEAFFGQGTRLTVV.